The 7 T cell receptor beta chains listed next were all sequenced from one sample in a study of response to subunit inactivated influenza vaccine. Using its own MiXCR run on the RT-PCR reads, TCRdb lists one record per CDR3 protein. Counted here are fewer than 800,000 distinct CDR3 sequences, 15% to 18% occurring once; the ten biggest clones make up roughly 11%. The sequences come from PBMCs from blood, collected roughly 12 days after vaccination. The origin of the receptors is a man aged 45-65 years who received an inactivated influenza vaccine.

The chain joins TRBV20-1 to TRBJ1-5; D unclear. V was pared by 5 bases and J by 0 bases, with 14 bases between. Germline CDR1 and CDR2: DFQATT and SNEGSKA (reference sequence). The CDR3 loop spans 15 amino acids. CDR3 loop: CSAYREGYSNQPQHF. CDR3 coding DNA: TGCAGTGCTTATCGAGAAGGGTATAGCAATCAGCCCCAGCATTTT.

This rearrangement joins TRBV12-3 or TRBV12-4 to TRBJ2-4; D is undetermined. CDR3 length: 17 amino acids. V was cut by 0 bases and J by 1 base, with 13 bases left in between. The CDR3 bases are TGTGCCAGCAGTTTAGCATGGGTAGGGATGGCCAAAAACATTCAGTACTTC. Translated: CASSLAWVGMAKNIQYF.

This clonotype has at least ten counts. The rearrangement uses TRBV20-1 and TRBJ1-1; 7 bases map to TRBD1. The CDR3 runs 15 residues. In germline, CDR1 is DFQATT, CDR2 SNEGSKA (reference sequence). V lost 0 bases, J lost 0 bases, and 4 bases stayed unmatched. CDR3 sequence reads: CSAREPGQMNTEAFF. DNA for the CDR3: TGCAGTGCTAGAGAACCGGGACAGATGAACACTGAAGCTTTCTTT.

The chain joins TRBV20-1 to TRBJ2-3; the match to TRBD2 covers 8 bases. Germline CDR1 DFQATT, CDR2 SNEGSKA (reference sequence). The CDR3 runs 13 residues. J was trimmed by 5 bases and V by 7 bases; bases with no gene match: 8. CDR3 region: CSGGAGGKDTQYF. The CDR3 DNA reads as TGCAGTGGGGGGGCGGGAGGAAAAGATACGCAGTATTTT.

The table lists this clonotype with many counts. The chain employs TRBV10-2 and TRBJ2-3; D remains unclear. The CDR3 has 14 residues. In germline, CDR1 is WSHSY, CDR2 SAAADI. The ends were cut back, 3 bases at V and 6 bases at J, with 13 bases in the middle. The CDR3 reads CASSEVHLTDTQYF. DNA for the CDR3: TGCGCCAGCAGTGAAGTCCATCTGACGGATACGCAGTATTTT.

This clonotype has a handful of counts. The chain joins TRBV7-3 to TRBJ2-1; maybe TRBD2 (5 bases). Trimming removed 1 base from V and 6 bases from J, with 10 bases in between. Germline V gene lookup returns CDR1 SGHTA and CDR2 FQGTGA. CDR3 size: 14 residues. In DNA form, the CDR3 reads TGTGCCAGCAGCTTAAGTGTGGGAGTCAATGAGCAGTTCTTC. This gives the protein CASSLSVGVNEQFF.

The chain combines TRBV18 with TRBJ1-2; tentatively, D is TRBD1 (6 bases). V shed 3 bases and J shed 6 bases, with 14 bases lying between them. The CDR3 spans 14 residues. CDR1 is KGHSH, CDR2 LQKENI, per germline. The CDR3 nucleotides are TGTGCCAGCTCACCTGATCACAGGGAGAATGGCTACACCTTC. This codes for CASSPDHRENGYTF.